This T cell receptor beta chain is from a study of OX40 agonist ivuxolimab in advanced cancers. Overall study context: Earlier treatment with anti-PD-1, anti-PD-L1 or anti-CTLA-4 was permitted, and about 40% had received some. General study findings and limits: CD4+ and CD8+ T cells in blood underwent clonal expansion by week 6 at 0.1 to 3.0 mg/kg. Mean expanded clone counts were higher in CD8+ than CD4+ T cells.

The CDR3 is 17 amino acids. V lost 1 base and J lost 3; bases outside the gene matches: 7. Per the germline V gene, CDR1 is SGHTA and CDR2 is FQGNSA. Concerning this clone itself: What it recognizes is unknown.

Researchers took blood at baseline, on cycle 4 day 1, and on cycle 7 day 1. Assay: immunoSEQ multiplex PCR; the TCRdb copy retains only in-frame clones and omits some. The sample shows roughly 86,000 clones, 65% to 90% of them seen only once. The TCR sequence derives from an adult with an advanced solid tumor such as melanoma, head and neck, liver or kidney cancer. The specimen was CD4+ or CD8+ T cells sorted from blood, collected in a trial of the OX40 agonist ivuxolimab. The chain joins TRBV7-2 to TRBJ2-3; 10 bases fit TRBD1. CDR3 sequence: CASSLGDRGWGTDTQYF. The CDR3 region has the DNA TGTGCCAGCAGCTTAGGGGACAGGGGCTGGGGTACAGATACGCAGTATTTT.